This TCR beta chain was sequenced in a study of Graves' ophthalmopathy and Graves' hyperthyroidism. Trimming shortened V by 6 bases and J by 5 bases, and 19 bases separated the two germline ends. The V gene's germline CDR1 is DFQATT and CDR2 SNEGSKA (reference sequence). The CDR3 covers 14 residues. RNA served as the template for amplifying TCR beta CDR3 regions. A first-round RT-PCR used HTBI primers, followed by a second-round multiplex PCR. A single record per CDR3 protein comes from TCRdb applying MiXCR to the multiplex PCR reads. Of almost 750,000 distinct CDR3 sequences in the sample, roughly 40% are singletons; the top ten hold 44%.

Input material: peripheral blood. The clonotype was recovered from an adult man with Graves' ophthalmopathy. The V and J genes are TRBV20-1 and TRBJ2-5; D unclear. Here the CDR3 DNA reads TGCAGTGCCTACGCCGCCCCGATAGGGGAGACCCAGTACTTC. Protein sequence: CSAYAAPIGETQYF.